Presented here are 23 T cell receptor beta chains from one specimen sequenced in a study of T cells after yellow fever vaccination. One entry per CDR3 protein, called by TCRdb with MiXCR from the 5' RACE reads. The sample contains approximately 120,000 distinct CDR3 sequences, around 15% of which appear only once. The specimen was CD8+ T cells sorted from PBMCs, collected 5 days after the yellow fever booster vaccination. The receptors derive from a man between 18 and 29 years old who received the YFV17D yellow fever vaccine.

The chain combines TRBV19 with TRBJ2-1, with D uncertain. The V and J ends lost 1 base and 2 bases respectively, with 9 bases between them. CDR3 size: 15 residues. Germline CDR1 and CDR2: LNHDA and SQIVND (reference sequence). DNA of the CDR3: TGTGCCAGTAGTATAGGAGGTTCGCCCTACAATGAGCAGTTCTTC. It encodes CASSIGGSPYNEQFF.

This clonotype has just a few counts. This sequence joins TRBV4-2 and TRBJ1-4, with D perhaps TRBD1 (6 bases). From germline, CDR1 is LGHNA and CDR2 YNFKEQ. V lost 1 base, J lost 6 bases, and 12 bases lay in between. This CDR3 region has 15 residues. CDR3 in amino acids: CASSQATGLDEKLFF. CDR3 DNA sequence: TGTGCCAGCAGCCAAGCTACAGGGCTCGATGAAAAACTGTTTTTT.

The chain uses TRBV7-3 and TRBJ2-2; 13 bases agree with TRBD2. The CDR3 spans 17 residues. The V and J ends lost 5 bases and 8 bases, in that order; junction bases with no gene match: 11. Germline V lookup: CDR1 SGHTA, CDR2 FQGTGA. CDR3 amino acids: CASSQTPGLAGRGELFF. CDR3 in DNA: TGTGCCAGCAGCCAGACACCGGGACTAGCGGGGAGAGGGGAGCTGTTTTTT.

This clonotype has just a few counts. The chain employs TRBV6-2 or TRBV6-3 and TRBJ1-2; D perhaps matches TRBD1 (6 bases). The CDR3 covers 13 residues. In germline, CDR1 is MNHEY, CDR2 SVGEGT. Trimming took off 5 bases at V and 8 bases at J, with 15 bases between the two ends. The CDR3, as DNA: TGTGCCAGCAGTACCGGGACAACTATGGGCTACACCTTC. Protein: CASSTGTTMGYTF.

This clonotype showed up just a few times. The V gene is TRBV4-1, the J gene TRBJ2-3; TRBD2 matches at 9 bases. This CDR3 has 19 amino acids. Losses at the gene ends were 1 base for V and 2 bases for J; bases not matched to a gene: 13. Germline CDR1 reads MGHRA; CDR2 reads YSYEKL. CDR3 in DNA: TGCGCCAGCAGCCAAGTCACCCTCGCGAGCGGGGGGTTCACAGATACGCAGTATTTT. Its protein is CASSQVTLASGGFTDTQYF.

The DNA of the CDR3 is TGTGCCAGCAGTGAAGCGCGGGGTAGGAATTCACCCCTCCACTTT. This sequence encodes CASSEARGRNSPLHF. V usage is TRBV6-1 and J usage is TRBJ1-6; the D is unclear. Per the germline V gene, CDR1 is MNHNS and CDR2 is SASEGT. Trimming left V 0 bases short and J 7 bases short, with 10 bases between. This CDR3 comprises 15 residues.

This clonotype was seen more than once but under ten times. The chain is built from TRBV19 and TRBJ2-5; 10 nucleotides agree with TRBD2. The CDR3 runs to 16 residues. The germline V gene has CDR1 LNHDA and CDR2 SQIVND (reference sequence). V was clipped by 6 bases and J by 5 bases; unmatched bases: 12. This chain's CDR3 is CASSHLGLADGETQYF. The DNA of the CDR3 is TGTGCCAGTAGCCATCTCGGACTAGCGGATGGGGAGACCCAGTACTTC.

This clonotype was found a few times. As DNA, the CDR3 is TGTGCCAGCAGTTACTCGATAGGTGTATCAGGATGGAACACTGAAGCTTTCTTT. Protein sequence: CASSYSIGVSGWNTEAFF. This rearrangement joins TRBV6-2 or TRBV6-3 to TRBJ1-1; D remains ambiguous. The CDR3 loop spans 18 amino acids. From germline, CDR1 is MNHEY and CDR2 SVGEGT. Deletions cut 0 bases from V and 1 base from J, with 18 bases between.

The chain combines TRBV7-9 with TRBJ2-3, with D possibly called TRBD1 or TRBD2 (5 bases each). Between the trimmed V and J ends, which lost 5 bases and 2 bases, there was a span of 11 bases. Germline loops: CDR1 SEHNR, CDR2 FQNEAQ (reference sequence). The CDR3 length is 14 residues. Here the CDR3 DNA reads TGTGCCAGCAGCCCCCGTGGGACCACAGATACGCAGTATTTT. It is translated as CASSPRGTTDTQYF.

This clonotype was observed at least ten times. The final CDR3 position lacks the conserved phenylalanine or tryptophan, pointing to a likely read error. Because the CDR3's place on the DNA is in doubt, the DNA is left out and the CDR3 is given as listed by TCRdb. The gene calls are TRBV20-1 and TRBJ2-1; TRBD2 is taken as the D call from the table, unchecked against the DNA. The CDR3 is 11 residues long, counting both termini. CDR1 and CDR2 (germline): DFQATT, SNEGSKA (reference sequence). The CDR3 sequence: CSALGLDHVQL.

V usage is TRBV28 and J usage is TRBJ1-2; a weak D match, TRBD1 (5 bases). Germline CDR1 and CDR2: MDHEN and SYDVKM. CDR3 length equals 14 residues. The germline V and J ends were trimmed by 4 bases and 2 bases, with 11 bases remaining between them. The CDR3 nucleotides are TGTGCCAGCAGTTCCCCCCCAGGGAACTATGGCTACACCTTC. Protein sequence: CASSSPPGNYGYTF.

This clonotype turned up a few times. The chain employs TRBV12-3 or TRBV12-4 and TRBJ1-5, with 8 bases identical to TRBD1. Unmatched junction bases numbered 1, after V lost 3 bases and J lost 0 bases. CDR3 length: 15 amino acids. The CDR3, as DNA: TGTGCCAGCAGTTTCCAGGGGGCTAGCAATCAGCCCCAGCATTTT. Protein sequence: CASSFQGASNQPQHF.

This chain uses TRBV5-6 with TRBJ2-3; 8 positions match TRBD2. This CDR3 region has 14 residues. Germline CDR1 and CDR2: SGHDT and YYEEEE. The J segment lost 6 bases and the V segment lost 4 bases, leaving 7 bases of the junction unmatched. The CDR3 DNA sequence: TGTGCCAGCAGCCCCGCGGGGGGAGTGGATACGCAGTATTTT. Translation gives CASSPAGGVDTQYF.

The chain is built from TRBV2 and TRBJ2-7; no firm D call. The CDR3 is made up of 12 amino acids. The V gene lost 4 bases and the J gene lost 12 bases, with 16 bases spanning the gap. Germline V CDR1 and CDR2: SNHLY, FYNNEI. The CDR3 DNA is TGTGCCAGCAGTGGAATGGTCTGGGGTGGGTACGTC. Its translation: CASSGMVWGGYV.

This chain links TRBV12-3 or TRBV12-4 with TRBJ1-6, with D possibly TRBD1 on 5 matching bases. Trimming removed 6 bases from V and 10 bases from J, with 19 bases in between. This CDR3 comprises 15 residues. Written as DNA, the CDR3 is TGTGCCAGCAGCCCCGGGACGGCTGTCGGCTCACCCCTCCACTTT. This codes for CASSPGTAVGSPLHF.

This clonotype has more than one count but fewer than ten. This chain connects TRBV25-1 to TRBJ1-3, with D possibly being TRBD1 (6 bases). Trimming took 0 bases from V and 0 from J, leaving 21 bases between them. The germline CDR1 and CDR2 sequences are MGHDK and SYGVNS. The CDR3 is 20 residues long. As DNA, the CDR3 is TGTGCCAGCAGTGAATACGCACCCGGAGGGGACACGAGCTCTGGAAACACCATATATTTT. The encoded protein is CASSEYAPGGDTSSGNTIYF.

The table lists this clonotype with a few counts. CDR3 protein: CASSSGFGGAAYEQYV. In nucleotides, the CDR3 is TGTGCCAGCAGCTCAGGGTTTGGGGGGGCAGCCTACGAGCAGTACGTC. The rearrangement links TRBV11-2 to TRBJ2-7, with TRBD2 as a possible D gene (7 bases). Germline V gene data show CDR1 as SGHAT and CDR2 as FQNNGV. This CDR3 is built from 16 residues. Trimming shortened V by 4 bases and J by 2 bases, and 18 bases separated the two germline ends.

This chain joins TRBV4-2 and TRBJ2-2; D perhaps matches TRBD2 (5 bases). V lost 1 base and J lost 1, with 7 bases in between. The germline gives CDR1 LGHNA, CDR2 YNFKEQ. CDR3 length: 15 residues. The CDR3 sequence: CASSQAGMNTGELFF. In DNA, the CDR3 is TGTGCCAGCAGCCAAGCGGGGATGAACACCGGGGAGCTGTTTTTT.

This clonotype was picked up a small number of times. The chain links TRBV29-1 to TRBJ2-7; D may be TRBD1 or TRBD2 (6 bases each). The CDR3 consists of 13 residues. V was shortened by 6 bases and J by 2 bases, with 14 bases between the two germline ends. Germline V gene sequence: CDR1 SQVTM, CDR2 ANQGSEA. CDR3 sequence: CSVERGAPYEQYF. The CDR3 nucleotides are TGCAGCGTGGAAAGGGGGGCCCCCTACGAGCAGTACTTC.

This clonotype was seen only a few times. The chain uses TRBV7-9 and TRBJ1-4; TRBD1 aligns across 11 bases. CDR1 and CDR2 (germline): SEHNR, FQNEAQ (reference sequence). CDR3 length: 15 residues. V was pared by 3 bases and J by 3 bases, with 0 bases of the junction left unmatched. The CDR3 nucleotides are TGTGCCAGCAGCTTGGACAGGGGGCCTAATGAAAAACTGTTTTTT. Protein sequence: CASSLDRGPNEKLFF.

The CDR3 protein is CASSLGGGPLYGYTF. CDR3 bases: TGTGCCAGCAGCTTAGGGGGAGGCCCCCTCTATGGCTACACCTTC. The J gene is TRBJ1-2, the V gene TRBV7-6; no reliable D call. The germline gives CDR1 SGHVS, CDR2 FNYEAQ. The V and J ends lost 1 base and 4 bases respectively, with 13 bases between them. The CDR3 extends over 15 amino acids.

This clonotype was counted a few times. J is TRBJ2-5 and V is TRBV15, with 7 nucleotides matching TRBD1. V lost 5 bases and J lost 2; bases outside the gene matches: 8. The CDR3 extends over 15 amino acids. Germline CDR1 is LNHNV and CDR2 is YYDKDF (reference sequence). The CDR3 region has the DNA TGTGCCACCAGCGGGGTCCCGGGACAGCAAGAGACCCAGTACTTC. Residues: CATSGVPGQQETQYF.

The chain joins TRBV6-1 to TRBJ1-3; D is uncertain. This CDR3 has 14 residues. Germline V CDR1 and CDR2: MNHNS, SASEGT. The V end lost 2 bases, the J end lost 0 bases, and 5 bases lay between the germline ends. The CDR3 DNA reads TGTGCCAGCAGTGAACGGGGCTCTGGAAACACCATATATTTT. Protein sequence: CASSERGSGNTIYF.